The 16 T cell receptor beta chains in this list originate from one sample, sequenced in a study of shared clonotypes between healthy human individuals. Assay: immunoSEQ multiplex PCR; the TCRdb copy retains only in-frame clones and omits some. The sample has 750,000 to 1,000,000 clones, 80% to 95% seen once. CD8 cells classed as naive were CD45RO-negative and positively selected for CCR7, excluding terminally differentiated effector memory CD45RA+ cells. The sequenced sample was naive CD8+ T cells sorted from blood. These receptors were obtained from a man aged 25-40 years in good health.

This chain joins TRBV11-2 and TRBJ2-1, with 9 bases aligning to TRBD2. CDR3 size: 16 residues. Germline-derived CDR1 and CDR2 are SGHAT and FQNNGV. The junction had 4 bases not matched to a gene; V was cut back by 4 bases and J by 0 bases. CDR3 residues: CASSSWTSVSYNEQFF. CDR3 DNA: TGTGCCAGCAGCTCTTGGACTAGCGTCTCCTACAATGAGCAGTTCTTC.

The chain is built from TRBV27 and TRBJ1-2; D gene unclear. This CDR3 has 11 residues. Germline V lookup: CDR1 MNHEY, CDR2 SMNVEV (reference sequence). Deletions cut 8 bases from V and 5 bases from J, with 9 bases between. For the CDR3, the DNA is TGTGCCAGCGGGAGGCTTTATGGCTACACCTTC. It encodes CASGRLYGYTF.

This clone is a singleton in its sample. This rearrangement joins TRBV7-9 to TRBJ2-1, with D possibly matching TRBD2 (6 bases). Per the germline V gene, CDR1 is SEHNR and CDR2 is FQNEAQ (reference sequence). The CDR3 is 15 amino acids. V lost 5 bases to trimming and J lost 6 bases, with 17 bases between them. The CDR3 here is CASSPMRGLGNEQFF. Here the CDR3 DNA reads TGTGCCAGCAGCCCAATGCGGGGTCTAGGCAATGAGCAGTTCTTC.

This clone was recorded once. The rearrangement joins TRBV2 to TRBJ1-2, with TRBD1 as a possible D gene (5 bases). The CDR3 runs to 11 residues. The V and J ends lost 7 bases and 6 bases respectively, with 9 bases between them. Germline values: CDR1 SNHLY, CDR2 FYNNEI. CDR3 DNA: TGTGCCAGCAAGGGGCCGGATGGCTACACCTTC. Its translation is CASKGPDGYTF.

This clone came up once. The V call is TRBV10-2, the J call TRBJ1-2; weak D call: TRBD1 (6 bases). V was shortened by 7 bases and J by 4 bases, with 13 bases between the two germline ends. CDR1 and CDR2 (germline): WSHSY, SAAADI. The CDR3 sequence is 13 residues long. The CDR3 region has the DNA TGCGCCAGCACGGGGGCTGAACCCTATGGCTACACCTTC. Its protein product is CASTGAEPYGYTF.

The genes are TRBV30 and TRBJ2-1; 9 nucleotides agree with TRBD2. Germline values: CDR1 GTSNPN, CDR2 SVGIG (reference sequence). Trimming took 2 bases from V and 4 from J; bases not matched to a gene: 9. The CDR3 contains 16 residues. CDR3 sequence (DNA): TGTGCCTGGAGTCAATTAGCGGGAGTGGTGTACAATGAGCAGTTCTTC. Translating it yields CAWSQLAGVVYNEQFF.

This clone was detected once. The rearrangement links TRBV30 to TRBJ2-5; D is ambiguous. CDR1 GTSNPN and CDR2 SVGIG come from the germline V gene (reference sequence). The V end lost 6 bases, the J end lost 2 bases, and 16 bases lay between the germline ends. The CDR3 contains 14 residues. The CDR3 bases are TGTGCCTGCAAAAGTACCCCTGGGCAAGAGACCCAGTACTTC. Translated, it gives CACKSTPGQETQYF.

This clone was seen a single time. The same CDR3 can be traced to other DNA sequences in this sample. V and J are TRBV6-5 and TRBJ1-5; D remains ambiguous. The CDR3 length is 14 residues. V dropped 3 bases and J dropped 3 bases, with 9 bases sitting between them. Germline CDR1 and CDR2: MNHEY and SVGAGI. The CDR3 sequence is CASSYTGSNQPQHF. For the CDR3, the DNA is TGTGCCAGCAGTTATACGGGCTCCAATCAGCCCCAGCATTTT.

The rearrangement uses TRBV5-6 and TRBJ1-5, with TRBD1 matching 7 bases. Germline values: CDR1 SGHDT, CDR2 YYEEEE. J lost 5 bases, V lost 1 base, and 9 bases had no gene match. The CDR3 consists of 16 residues. CDR3 nucleotides: TGTGCCAGCAGCTTGTTGGTTGGACAGGATGATCAGCCCCAGCATTTT. Protein sequence: CASSLLVGQDDQPQHF.

The chain carries TRBV10-1 and TRBJ2-2; 7 bases align to TRBD1. The CDR3 is 15 residues long. Trimming at V came to 3 bases and at J to 6 bases, leaving 7 bases not matched to a gene. Germline-derived CDR1 and CDR2 are WNHNN and SYGVQD (reference sequence). DNA for the CDR3: TGCGCCAGCAGTGACCACAGGGGAGAATCCGGGGAGCTGTTTTTT. Its protein product is CASSDHRGESGELFF.

The gene calls are TRBV7-2 and TRBJ1-5, with D tentatively TRBD1 (6 bases). V gave up 2 bases and J gave up 5 bases, with 13 bases separating them. Germline loops: CDR1 SGHTA, CDR2 FQGNSA. CDR3 size: 15 residues. The CDR3 sequence: CASSLRGGNDQPQHF. The CDR3 DNA reads as TGTGCCAGCAGCTTAAGGGGGGGGAACGATCAGCCCCAGCATTTT.

The chain recombines TRBV7-9 with TRBJ2-1; no reliable D call. The germline V and J ends were trimmed by 3 bases and 6 bases, with 9 bases remaining between them. Germline CDR1 and CDR2: SEHNR and FQNEAQ (reference sequence). The CDR3 covers 13 residues. The CDR3 protein is CASSFGGFNEQFF. The CDR3, as DNA: TGTGCCAGCAGCTTTGGTGGGTTCAATGAGCAGTTCTTC.

The J gene is TRBJ2-1, the V gene TRBV12-5; tentative D call: TRBD1 (5 bases). The V gene lost 5 bases and the J gene lost 5 bases, with 7 bases spanning the gap. The length of the CDR3 is 12 residues. The germline gives CDR1 LGHNT, CDR2 FRNRAP. The CDR3 spells CASGMGHNEQFF. The DNA for the CDR3 is TGTGCTAGTGGTATGGGGCACAATGAGCAGTTCTTC.

Note on this clone: The sample has other DNA sequences that encode this CDR3 too. This CDR3 reads CASSPNTGELFF. DNA of the CDR3: TGTGCCAGCAGCCCAAACACCGGGGAGCTGTTTTTT. The chain carries TRBV7-9 and TRBJ2-2; D uncertain. Germline CDR1 is SEHNR and CDR2 is FQNEAQ (reference sequence). V shed 5 bases and J shed 2 bases, with 3 bases lying between them. The CDR3 covers 12 residues.

This sequence joins TRBV7-9 and TRBJ1-1; D ambiguous. In germline, CDR1 is SEHNR, CDR2 FQNEAQ (reference sequence). Trimming pared 5 bases from V and 0 bases from J, leaving 16 bases between. There are 16 residues in the CDR3. The CDR3 DNA reads TGTGCCAGCAGCCACGTTGGGGAGGTGATGAACACTGAAGCTTTCTTT. It encodes CASSHVGEVMNTEAFF.

The chain carries TRBV5-4 and TRBJ2-7, with a possible D match to TRBD2 (6 bases). The germline gives CDR1 SGHNT, CDR2 YYREEE (reference sequence). The germline V and J ends were trimmed by 2 bases and 2 bases, with 14 bases remaining between them. The CDR3 is 15 residues long. CDR3: CASSFFPGVPYEQYF. In DNA, the CDR3 is TGTGCCAGCAGCTTCTTTCCGGGAGTCCCCTACGAGCAGTACTTC.